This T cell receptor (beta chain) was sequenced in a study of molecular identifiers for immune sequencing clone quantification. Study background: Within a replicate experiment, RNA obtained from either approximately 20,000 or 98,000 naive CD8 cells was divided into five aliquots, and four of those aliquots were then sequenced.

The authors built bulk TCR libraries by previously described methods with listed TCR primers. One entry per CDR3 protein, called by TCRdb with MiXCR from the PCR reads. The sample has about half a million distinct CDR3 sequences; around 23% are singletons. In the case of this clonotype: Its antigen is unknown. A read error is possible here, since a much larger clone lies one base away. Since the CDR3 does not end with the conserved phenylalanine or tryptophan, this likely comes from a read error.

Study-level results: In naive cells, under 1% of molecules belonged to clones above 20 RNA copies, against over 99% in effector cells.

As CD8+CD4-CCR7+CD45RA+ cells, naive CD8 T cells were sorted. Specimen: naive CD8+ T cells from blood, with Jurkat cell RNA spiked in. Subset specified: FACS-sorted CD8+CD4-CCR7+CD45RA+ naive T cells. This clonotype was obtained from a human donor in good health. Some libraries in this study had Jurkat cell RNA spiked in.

The CDR3, as DNA: TGTGCCAGCAGCTTAATTGGGCCAGGCTACAATGAGCAGTTCATC. It encodes CASSLIGPGYNEQFI. The J gene is TRBJ2-1, the V gene TRBV7-2; D ambiguous. Germline values: CDR1 SGHTA, CDR2 FQGNSA. The CDR3 has 15 residues. Between the trimmed V and J ends, which lost 2 bases and 3 bases, there was a span of 11 bases.